The 10 T cell receptor beta chains presented below share a single source sample, sequenced in a study of CD8 T cells in Susac syndrome (dated by TCRdb to the late 2010s). Libraries were built with the immunoSEQ multiplex PCR assay. RNA was extracted with the RNeasy kit and 0.5 to 1 ug was reverse transcribed using random hexamers. The public reads were quality trimmed at Q25 with fastp and then assembled into clones with MiXCR by TCRdb, keeping productive beta chains. One record per CDR3 amino acid sequence lists the most common genes and DNA. The sample table shows around 200,000 distinct CDR3 sequences, and around 95% are seen once. The ten largest make up 0.082% of the sample. Source material: CD4+ T cells from PBMCs. These TCRs come from a human donor with multiple sclerosis.

This rearrangement joins TRBV5-4 to TRBJ1-2, with D perhaps TRBD1 (5 bases). This CDR3 has 15 residues. V lost 0 bases and J 4 bases, leaving 13 bases between the germline ends. Germline lookup yields CDR1 SGHNT and CDR2 YYREEE (reference sequence). The CDR3 DNA sequence: TGTGCCAGCAGCTTGGCCGGAGGGACGGGCTATGGCTACACCTTC. Amino acid sequence: CASSLAGGTGYGYTF.

V usage is TRBV27 and J usage is TRBJ2-1; no definite D call. Deletions cut 2 bases from V and 10 bases from J, with 12 bases between. CDR3 length equals 13 residues. Germline lookup yields CDR1 MNHEY and CDR2 SMNVEV (reference sequence). This chain's CDR3 is CASSLRIPGEQFF. In nucleotides, the CDR3 is TGTGCCAGCAGTTTACGAATCCCCGGGGAGCAGTTCTTC.

The chain has TRBV30 and TRBJ2-5; D is ambiguous. Germline assignment: CDR1 GTSNPN and CDR2 SVGIG (reference sequence). The V gene lost 1 base and the J gene lost 7 bases, with 7 bases spanning the gap. There are 11 residues in the CDR3. CDR3 sequence (DNA): TGTGCCTGGAGTGCTCGGTCGACCCAGTACTTC. Its translation: CAWSARSTQYF.

V is TRBV3-1 and J is TRBJ1-2; D possibly corresponds to TRBD1 (5 bases). V lost 0 bases and J lost 4, with 12 bases in between. The CDR3 length is 15 residues. Germline CDR1 LGHDT, CDR2 YNNKEL (reference sequence). The CDR3 reads CASSQDVQGVYGYTF. DNA for the CDR3: TGTGCCAGCAGCCAAGATGTCCAGGGTGTCTATGGCTACACCTTC. The variable domain in full, completed from reference TRBV3-1 and TRBJ1-2, reads DTAVSQTPKYLVTQMGNDKSIKCEQNLGHDTMYWYKQDSKKFLKIMFSYNNKELIINETVPNRFSPKSPDKAHLNLHINSLELGDSAVYFCASSQDVQGVYGYTFGSGTRLTVV.

This clonotype occurred once. The chain recombines TRBV14 with TRBJ1-6, with D uncertain. In germline, CDR1 is SGHDN, CDR2 FVKESK. There are 17 residues in the CDR3. The V end lost 3 bases, the J end lost 7 bases, and 19 bases lay between the germline ends. The CDR3 is CASSQVLTAALNSPLHF. CDR3 DNA sequence: TGTGCCAGCAGCCAGGTTTTAACAGCCGCTCTGAATTCACCCCTCCACTTT.

The chain uses TRBV3-1 and TRBJ1-2; D is unresolved. Trimming pared 9 bases from V and 8 bases from J, leaving 16 bases between. Germline V gene data show CDR1 as LGHDT and CDR2 as YNNKEL (reference sequence). The CDR3 totals 12 residues. The CDR3 is CASRTSRSGYTF. CDR3 sequence (DNA): TGTGCCAGTAGAACAAGTCGCAGCGGCTACACCTTC.

The chain joins TRBV29-1 to TRBJ1-2; TRBD1 might be the D (5 bases). The germline V and J ends were trimmed by 6 bases and 6 bases, with 17 bases remaining between them. The germline V gene has CDR1 SQVTM and CDR2 ANQGSEA. CDR3 size: 13 residues. The DNA of the CDR3 is TGCAGCGTCGACGGTCCGGGGGAGGATGGCTACACCTTC. Amino acid sequence: CSVDGPGEDGYTF.

The genes are TRBV4-1 and TRBJ2-3; 9 positions agree with TRBD2. The junction had 1 base not matched to a gene; V was cut back by 4 bases and J by 2 bases. The CDR3 loop spans 14 amino acids. Germline loops: CDR1 MGHRA, CDR2 YSYEKL. The CDR3 region is CASSLAGDTDTQYF. As DNA, the CDR3 is TGCGCCAGCAGCCTAGCGGGGGACACAGATACGCAGTATTTT.

In DNA form, the CDR3 reads TGTGCCTGGAGTGAGGGATGGGCAGGGGGAGACTACAGCAATCAGCCCCAGCATTTT. Amino acids: CAWSEGWAGGDYSNQPQHF. V is TRBV30 and J is TRBJ1-5, with TRBD1 identical over 7 bases. This CDR3 has 19 amino acids. CDR1 GTSNPN and CDR2 SVGIG come from the germline V gene (reference sequence). J gave up 1 base and V 1 base, and 16 bases lay outside the gene matches.

The chain combines TRBV24-1 with TRBJ1-2; D uncertain. Germline CDR1 KGHDR, CDR2 SFDVKD. V gave up 6 bases and J gave up 0 bases, with 10 bases separating them. The CDR3 spans 14 residues. The CDR3 bases are TGTGCCACCAGTCCGGACTTAGCTAACTATGGCTACACCTTC. Its protein is CATSPDLANYGYTF.